These 15 T cell receptor gamma chains were all obtained from the same sample, sequenced in a study of gamma delta lymphoproliferative disorders and STAT genes. Sequencing used genomic DNA taken from PBMCs of patients and controls. TCRdb reanalysed the multiplex PCR reads with CATT. This table has 1,700 or so gamma-chain clones, around 20% appearing once. Sequences were obtained from blood. The source is a human donor in good health.

In its sample, this clone is large (0.1 to 1%). The chain employs TRGV11 and TRGJ1 or TRGJ2. Here the J gene came from matching the DNA to germline, since TCRdb omits it. TRGV11 counts as an open reading frame of uncertain function. This CDR3 comprises 16 residues. V dropped 4 bases and J dropped 6; count of bases not matched to a gene: 15. The CDR3 loop reads CACWISLAEEGYKKLF. DNA for the CDR3: TGTGCCTGCTGGATTAGCCTCGCGGAGGAGGGTTATAAGAAACTCTTT.

This clone is termed medium-sized. The J gene is TRGJ1 or TRGJ2, the V gene TRGV4. TCRdb supplies no J gene; here it was assigned by aligning the nucleotide sequence to germline. Trimming removed 1 base from V and 0 bases from J; junction bases left unmatched: 9. This CDR3 spans 16 amino acids. The germline CDR1 and CDR2 sequences are EGSTGY and YDSYTSSV. The CDR3 DNA is TGTGCCACCTGGGATGGCCCTATCACGAATTATTATAAGAAACTCTTT. It translates to CATWDGPITNYYKKLF.

By its share, this clone is medium-sized. The chain recombines TRGV2 with TRGJP2. As TCRdb names no J gene, one was assigned here on the basis of a DNA match to germline. Germline assignment: CDR1 EGSNGY and CDR2 YDSYNSKV. V lost 0 bases to trimming and J lost 2 bases; unmatched junction nucleotides: 6. The CDR3 loop spans 16 amino acids. The CDR3 DNA reads TGTGCCACCTGGGACGGGCGGGGGAGTAGTGATTGGATCAAGACGTTT. Protein sequence: CATWDGRGSSDWIKTF.

Turning to this clone: TCRdb's entry gives the protein of a much larger clone, which mismatches this DNA's translation at residue 12, likely from a read error; the protein reported here is translated from the DNA. This chain uses TRGV10 with TRGJP1. Here the J gene came from matching the DNA to germline, since TCRdb omits it. TRGV10 is marked as an open reading frame, function uncertain. The CDR3 totals 15 residues. The CDR3 loop is CAAWDYTTTGWCKIF. In DNA, the CDR3 is TGTGCTGCGTGGGATTATACGACCACTGGTTGGTGCAAGATATTT.

The CDR3 region is CATWTGDSYKKLF. The CDR3 DNA reads TGTGCCACCTGGACGGGCGATAGTTATAAGAAACTCTTT. V usage is TRGV2 and J usage is TRGJ1 or TRGJ2. As TCRdb names no J gene, one was assigned here on the basis of a DNA match to germline. The CDR3 sequence is 13 residues long. J gave up 6 bases and V 6 bases, and 11 bases lay outside the gene matches. CDR1 EGSNGY and CDR2 YDSYNSKV come from the germline V gene.

This clone was found many times. The CDR3 loop reads CATSDYYKKLF. CDR3 nucleotide sequence: TGTGCCACCTCCGATTATTATAAGAAACTCTTT. V and J are TRGV2 and TRGJ1 or TRGJ2. In the absence of a J gene in TCRdb, the DNA was matched to germline to assign it here. The germline gives CDR1 EGSNGY, CDR2 YDSYNSKV. The V segment lost 8 bases and the J segment 2 bases; nucleotides outside the gene matches: 3. CDR3 size: 11 residues.

This clone was seen only a few times. For this DNA, TCRdb reports the protein of a much larger clone, which diverges at residue 7, most likely from a read error; the protein presented here is translated directly from the DNA. The V and J genes are TRGV10 and TRGJP2. Here the J gene came from matching the DNA to germline, since TCRdb omits it. Being an ORF, TRGV10 has a function that is uncertain. The trim removed 8 bases at V and 1 base at J, leaving 17 bases unmatched. This CDR3 comprises 18 residues. The DNA of the CDR3 is TGTGCTGCGTGGGATTCCCACGATGTTTCTAGTAGTGATTGGATCAAGACGTTT. Protein product: CAAWDSHDVSSSDWIKTF.

Regarding this clone: A far larger clone is one nucleotide away, so this likely arose from a read error. Other DNA sequences from this sample encode an identical CDR3 as well. For the V gene the call is TRGV4; the J gene has no call. Germline V gives CDR1 EGSTGY, CDR2 YDSYTSSV. CDR3 length: 14 amino acids. Written as DNA, the CDR3 is TGTGCCACCTGGGATGGGCCGGATTATTATAAGAAACTTTTT. It yields the protein CATWDGPDYYKKLF.

Note on this clone: TCRdb pairs this DNA with a much larger clone's protein that differs at residue 12, likely a read error; the protein shown was translated from the DNA. No J gene was named, though the V gene is TRGV4. Per the germline V gene, CDR1 is EGSTGY and CDR2 is YDSYTSSV. The CDR3 covers 14 residues. The CDR3: CATWDGPDYYKNLF. As DNA, the CDR3 is TGTGCCACCTGGGATGGGCCGGATTATTATAAGAACCTCTTT.

A few counts support this clone. TCRdb's entry gives the protein of a much larger clone, which mismatches this DNA's translation at residue 12, likely from a read error; the protein reported here is translated from the DNA. V is TRGV4 and J is TRGJP1. The J gene is absent in TCRdb and was assigned here via DNA matching to germline. This CDR3 region has 15 residues. Germline CDR1 EGSTGY, CDR2 YDSYTSSV. DNA for the CDR3: TGTGCCACCTGGGCTGGGGGAACCACTGGTTGGTACAAGATATTT. Its translation: CATWAGGTTGWYKIF.

Sample share makes this clone medium-sized. The chain links TRGV9 to TRGJ1 or TRGJ2. TCRdb gives no J gene; it was assigned here by matching the DNA to germline. Germline CDR1 is GITISATS and CDR2 is ISYDGTV (reference sequence). J lost 5 bases, V lost 0 bases, and 7 bases had no gene match. This CDR3 contains 14 residues. CDR3 loop: CALWEVQGNYKKLF. DNA for the CDR3: TGTGCCTTGTGGGAGGTGCAGGGAAATTATAAGAAACTCTTT.

Concerning this clone: The protein held in TCRdb is that of a much larger clone and does not match this DNA's translation at residue 3, likely because of a read error; the protein shown is translated from the DNA. The V call is TRGV4, the J call TRGJ1 or TRGJ2. As TCRdb names no J gene, one was assigned here on the basis of a DNA match to germline. Germline CDR1 is EGSTGY and CDR2 is YDSYTSSV. CDR3 length: 10 residues. The CDR3 DNA is TGTGCCGCCTGGGATTGCAGGAAACTCTTT. Translating gives CAAWDCRKLF.

For this clone: No DNA is shown, since the ends of the CDR3 on it are uncertain; the CDR3 is the one TCRdb lists. The V gene reported is TRGV2; the J gene is uncalled. The V gene's germline CDR1 is EGSNGY and CDR2 YDSYNSKV. The length of the CDR3 is 19 amino acids, counting both ends. CDR3 loop: CATWDGRGIRNSLAVEQHF.

Judged by abundance, this clone is medium-sized (0.01 to 0.1%). The gene calls are TRGV10 and TRGJ1 or TRGJ2. The J gene comes from matching the DNA to germline here; TCRdb lacks it. TRGV10 is an ORF, and what it does is uncertain. CDR3 size: 15 residues. Losses at the gene ends were 8 bases for V and 4 bases for J; bases not matched to a gene: 15. Here the CDR3 DNA reads TGTGCTGCGTGGGATTCGAGAGGGAAGTATTATAAGAAACTCTTT. Amino acid sequence: CAAWDSRGKYYKKLF.

This clone appeared a few times. TCRdb shows a much larger clone's protein in place of this DNA's translation, and the two differ at residue 12, likely through a read error; the protein shown is translated from the DNA. The chain couples TRGV10 to TRGJP1. Since TCRdb gives no J gene, matching the DNA to germline was used here to assign it. TRGV10 is classed as an ORF, of uncertain function. This CDR3 is 15 amino acids long. The CDR3 loop is CAAWDYTTTGWIKIF. CDR3 DNA: TGTGCTGCGTGGGATTATACGACCACTGGTTGGATCAAGATATTT.